The clone carrying this T cell receptor (beta chain) counts as medium-sized. The sample comes from a study of neurological immune-mediated disorders. Germline V CDR1 and CDR2: ENHRY, SYGVKD. The ends were cut back, 3 bases at V and 6 bases at J, with 13 bases in the middle. This CDR3 is 14 amino acids long. The authors produced cDNA by 5'RACE using 10-nucleotide random UMIs. MiXCR was run by TCRdb on the 5' RACE reads, yielding one entry per CDR3 protein. Of tens of thousands of distinct CDR3 sequences detected, 20% to 30% appear once; the ten largest clones hold about 4.9%. Described time point: technical triplicate 2.

The source of this sequence is a man between 60 and 75 years old with HTLV-1-associated myelopathy (HAM/TSP). This rearrangement joins TRBV10-3 to TRBJ2-3, with a possible D match to TRBD2 (5 bases). The sequencing sample was made of PBMCs. DNA of the CDR3: TGTGCCATCAGTGATTCCCGCGGGTCGGATACGCAGTATTTT. Amino acid sequence: CAISDSRGSDTQYF.